A selection of T cell receptor beta chains follows, all from one sample in a study of cytomegalovirus exposure and HLA in healthy donors. Profiling relied on immunoSEQ multiplex PCR, and the TCRdb table lists in-frame clones only, not all of them. This sample has 200,000 to 300,000 clones; about 77% occur once, and the top ten carry less than 0.6%. The sample was PBMCs. The receptors stem from a boy between 5 and 17 years old in good health and CMV-seronegative. The CDR3 runs from the conserved cysteine through the conserved F or W. A D gene is named only where the DNA matches it firmly. Some rows have no size entry. The others give once, few or many, or a class for an expanded clone.

NA | TRBJ1-1 | 14 | NA | TRBV9 | CASSRSGGGTEAFF | TGTGCCAGCAGCCGGAGTGGGGGGGGCACTGAAGCTTTCTTT
few | TRBJ2-4 | 17 | NA | TRBV27 | CASSLGQRKGAKNIQYF | TGTGCCAGCAGTTTAGGGCAGAGAAAAGGTGCCAAAAACATTCAGTACTTC
NA | TRBJ1-2 | 13 | TRBD1 | TRBV6-5 | CASSKDRVYGYTF | TGTGCCAGCAGTAAGGACAGGGTCTATGGCTACACCTTC
NA | TRBJ2-1 | 18 | TRBD1 | TRBV11-2 | CASSLAPGRQGDTGEQFF | TGTGCCAGCAGCTTAGCCCCGGGGAGACAGGGGGATACGGGTGAGCAGTTCTTC
few | TRBJ2-3 | 14 | NA | TRBV6-5 | CASKSDRSTDTQYF | TGTGCCAGCAAGTCGGACAGAAGCACAGATACGCAGTATTTT
NA | TRBJ1-1 | 15 | NA | TRBV29-1 | CSGRGGGAGNTEAFF | TGCAGCGGGAGGGGAGGGGGGGCAGGGAACACTGAAGCTTTCTTT
NA | TRBJ1-1 | 15 | NA | TRBV11-2 | CASRSWGESWTEAFF | TGTGCCAGCAGATCCTGGGGGGAGTCATGGACTGAAGCTTTCTTT
NA | TRBJ2-3 | 16 | TRBD2 | TRBV9 | CASSVGTSGFTDTQYF | TGTGCCAGCAGCGTAGGGACTAGCGGCTTCACAGATACGCAGTATTTT
NA | TRBJ2-3 | 15 | TRBD2 | TRBV5-5 | CASSPRFIAGDTQYF | TGTGCCAGCAGCCCGAGATTTATAGCGGGAGATACGCAGTATTTT
NA | TRBJ2-5 | 14 | TRBD2 | TRBV5-1 | CASSGTSVQETQYF | TGCGCCAGCAGCGGGACTAGCGTACAAGAGACCCAGTACTTC
NA | TRBJ2-7 | 13 | NA | TRBV4-1 | CASSPGSSYEQYF | TGCGCCAGCAGCCCGGGGAGCTCCTACGAGCAGTACTTC
NA | TRBJ1-1 | 15 | TRBD1 | TRBV6-1 | CASSDSGQGNTEAFF | TGTGCCAGCAGTGATTCGGGACAGGGGAACACTGAAGCTTTCTTT
NA | TRBJ1-1 | 11 | NA | TRBV6-5 | CASRDNFRQYF | TGTGCCAGCAGAGACAACTTCCGACAATACTTT
NA | TRBJ2-3 | 15 | TRBD2 | TRBV13 | CASSLDGGEGDTQYF | TGTGCCAGCAGCTTAGACGGGGGGGAGGGAGATACGCAGTATTTT
NA | TRBJ2-7 | 11 | NA | TRBV7-9 | CASSFYYEQYF | TGTGCCAGCAGCTTCTACTACGAGCAGTACTTC
NA | TRBJ2-1 | 18 | NA | TRBV5-1 | CASRALAPEGRSYNEQFF | TGCGCCAGCAGAGCCCTAGCGCCCGAGGGTAGGTCCTACAATGAGCAGTTCTTC
NA | TRBJ2-5 | 15 | TRBD2 | TRBV11-3 | CASSHWAGESETQYF | TGTGCCAGCAGCCATTGGGCGGGGGAGTCGGAGACCCAGTACTTC
NA | TRBJ2-1 | 16 | TRBD1 | TRBV10-3 | CAISELGDRGKGLQFF | TGTGCCATCAGTGAGCTAGGGGACAGGGGGAAAGGGCTTCAGTTCTTC
NA | TRBJ2-5 | 14 | NA | TRBV7-6 | CASSFRDTQETQYF | TGTGCCAGCAGCTTCCGGGACACCCAAGAGACCCAGTACTTC
NA | TRBJ1-3 | 17 | TRBD1 | TRBV5-1 | CASSLSGTGLGGNTIYF | TGCGCCAGCAGCTTATCCGGGACAGGGTTAGGCGGAAACACCATATATTTT
NA | TRBJ2-2 | 16 | TRBD2 | TRBV7-8 | CASSLLGGRATGELFF | TGTGCCAGCAGCTTATTAGGCGGGAGGGCAACCGGGGAGCTGTTTTTT
NA | TRBJ2-5 | 15 | TRBD2 | TRBV2 | CASSGVGGWLKTQYF | TGTGCCAGCAGTGGTGTGGGGGGGTGGTTAAAGACCCAGTACTTC
NA | TRBJ2-3 | 15 | TRBD1 | TRBV2 | CASKARTGTTDTQYF | TGTGCCAGCAAGGCTAGGACAGGGACCACAGATACGCAGTATTTT
NA | TRBJ2-7 | 13 | NA | TRBV5-1 | CASSLGLTYEQYF | TGCGCCAGCAGCTTAGGACTAACCTACGAGCAGTACTTC
NA | TRBJ2-7 | 15 | TRBD2 | TRBV30 | CAWSVLGLAAYEQYF | TGTGCCTGGAGTGTACTCGGACTAGCTGCCTACGAGCAGTACTTC
NA | TRBJ1-5 | 13 | TRBD1 | TRBV27 | CASSYRGHQPQHF | TGTGCCAGCAGTTACAGGGGTCATCAGCCCCAGCATTTT
NA | TRBJ2-1 | 16 | TRBD2 | TRBV7-9 | CASSSGLAGLYNEQFF | TGTGCCAGCAGCTCGGGACTAGCGGGCCTATACAATGAGCAGTTCTTC
NA | TRBJ1-5 | 15 | TRBD1 | TRBV5-5 | CASSFRDRGFQPQHF | TGTGCCAGCAGCTTCCGGGACAGGGGCTTTCAGCCCCAGCATTTT
NA | TRBJ1-4 | 12 | TRBD1 | TRBV30 | CAWSGQGEKLFF | TGTGCCTGGAGTGGACAGGGCGAAAAACTGTTTTTT
NA | TRBJ1-2 | 14 | NA | TRBV5-1 | CASSPKRGNYGYTF | TGCGCCAGCAGTCCTAAACGCGGCAACTATGGCTACACCTTC
NA | TRBJ2-2 | 18 | TRBD2 | TRBV7-9 | CASSSLRLAGVYTGELFF | TGTGCCAGCAGCTCTTTACGACTAGCGGGAGTCTATACCGGGGAGCTGTTTTTT
NA | TRBJ2-7 | 17 | TRBD1 | TRBV7-9 | CASSLSPPGQGAREQYF | TGTGCCAGCAGCTTGTCTCCTCCGGGACAGGGGGCGCGCGAGCAGTACTTC
NA | TRBJ1-2 | 16 | TRBD1 | TRBV2 | CASSEVTGVLDYGYTF | TGTGCCAGCAGTGAGGTGACAGGGGTATTGGACTATGGCTACACCTTC
NA | TRBJ1-4 | 15 | NA | TRBV9 | CASSVGPGSDEKLFF | TGTGCCAGCAGCGTAGGCCCAGGGTCGGATGAAAAACTGTTTTTT
NA | TRBJ2-1 | 16 | TRBD2 | TRBV30 | CAWRESGRILLNEQFF | TGTGCCTGGAGGGAGAGCGGGAGGATATTACTAAATGAGCAGTTCTTC
NA | TRBJ2-3 | 14 | NA | TRBV14 | CASSQEWGRDTQYF | TGTGCCAGCAGCCAAGAGTGGGGGCGGGATACGCAGTATTTT
NA | TRBJ1-2 | 13 | TRBD1 | TRBV27 | CASSLGTGGGYTF | TGTGCCAGCAGTTTGGGGACAGGCGGCGGCTACACCTTC
NA | TRBJ1-1 | 13 | NA | TRBV27 | CASSPLLVTEAFF | TGTGCCAGCAGTCCCCTACTGGTCACTGAAGCTTTCTTT
NA | TRBJ2-5 | 15 | TRBD1 | TRBV2 | CASSARDRDQETQYF | TGTGCCAGCAGTGCGCGGGACAGGGACCAAGAGACCCAGTACTTC
NA | TRBJ1-2 | 16 | TRBD1 | TRBV9 | CASSVHKTGLNYGYTF | TGTGCCAGCAGCGTGCATAAGACAGGGTTAAACTATGGCTACACCTTC
few | TRBJ1-5 | 15 | NA | TRBV6-5 | CASSLTGSRNQPQHF | TGTGCCAGCAGCCTAACAGGGAGTCGCAATCAGCCCCAGCATTTT
NA | TRBJ2-3 | 16 | TRBD2 | TRBV5-6 | CASSLPSGRAGDTQYF | TGTGCCAGCAGCTTGCCCAGCGGGAGGGCCGGGGATACGCAGTATTTT
once | TRBJ2-3 | 15 | NA | TRBV27 | CASSFLVPGTDTQYF | TGTGCCAGCAGTTTCCTCGTGCCGGGGACAGATACGCAGTATTTT
NA | TRBJ2-1 | 15 | TRBD2 | TRBV29-1 | CSVDPLAGVYNEQFF | TGCAGCGTTGACCCTCTAGCGGGAGTATACAATGAGCAGTTCTTC
NA | TRBJ1-1 | 15 | NA | TRBV5-1 | CASSNPGDQDTEAFF | TGCGCCAGCTCTAACCCAGGGGACCAAGACACTGAAGCTTTCTTT
NA | TRBJ1-2 | 13 | NA | TRBV11-2 | CASSLYTALFTFF | TGTGCCAGCAGCTTATATACTGCGTTATTTACCTTCTTC
NA | TRBJ1-1 | 15 | NA | TRBV27 | CASSSSQIMNTEAFF | TGTGCCAGCAGTTCATCACAGATTATGAACACTGAAGCTTTCTTT
NA | TRBJ2-7 | 16 | NA | TRBV11-3 | CASSLDRRLWSNEQYF | TGTGCCAGCAGCTTAGATCGGCGGCTGTGGAGCAACGAGCAGTACTTC
NA | TRBJ1-1 | 15 | TRBD1 | TRBV5-1 | CASSLADRVGTEAFF | TGCGCCAGCAGCTTGGCAGACAGGGTTGGGACTGAAGCTTTCTTT
once | TRBJ1-1 | 17 | TRBD1 | TRBV9 | CASSIPGQGAHRTEAFF | TGTGCCAGCAGCATCCCGGGACAGGGGGCGCATAGGACTGAAGCTTTCTTT
NA | TRBJ2-7 | 15 | NA | TRBV18 | CASSPPSPTPYEQYF | TGTGCCAGCTCACCACCATCCCCGACTCCCTACGAGCAGTACTTC
NA | TRBJ2-5 | 14 | NA | TRBV7-3 | CASSSGFSLETQYF | TGTGCCAGCAGCTCCGGTTTTAGTTTGGAGACCCAGTACTTC
NA | TRBJ2-5 | 14 | NA | TRBV7-8 | CASSKRGIQETQYF | TGTGCCAGCAGCAAGAGGGGGATTCAAGAGACCCAGTACTTC
NA | TRBJ2-3 | 15 | TRBD2 | TRBV9 | CASSVGAAGGGTQYF | TGTGCCAGCAGCGTAGGTGCAGCGGGGGGAGGTACGCAGTATTTT
NA | TRBJ1-3 | 17 | NA | TRBV5-1 | CASSLLAQGQAGNTIYF | TGCGCCAGCAGCTTGTTGGCGCAGGGTCAAGCTGGAAACACCATATATTTT
once | TRBJ1-1 | 15 | NA | TRBV7-2 | CASSLARRGNTEAFF | TGTGCCAGCAGCTTAGCGAGGAGGGGGAACACTGAAGCTTTCTTT